This TCR beta chain originates from a study of PD-1 blockade in classical Hodgkin lymphoma. Profiled with immunoSEQ multiplex PCR; TCRdb holds only in-frame clones, not every one. The profile covers around 66,000 clones, with 75% to 90% appearing a single time and 15% taken by the ten largest. Findings and limits, study-wide: By C4D1, diversity of CD4+ TCRs had risen significantly, whereas that of CD8+ TCRs had not.

Each patient's relapse followed autologous stem cell transplantation, and brentuximab vedotin exposure varied. As for this clone: Its antigen is currently unknown.

There are 14 residues in the CDR3. CDR1 and CDR2 from the germline V gene are SNHLY and FYNNEI. The V gene lost 5 bases and the J gene lost 7 bases, with 12 bases spanning the gap. The sequence came from a human donor with classical Hodgkin lymphoma. The sequenced sample was peripheral blood mononuclear cells (PBMCs), obtained at baseline. The chain couples TRBV2 to TRBJ1-6; D possibly corresponds to TRBD1 (6 bases). In nucleotides, the CDR3 is TGTGCCAGCAGTCTAACAGGGAACAATTCACCCCTCCACTTT. Its translation: CASSLTGNNSPLHF.